This T cell receptor beta chain emerged from a study of tumor-infiltrating lymphocytes in primary liver carcinoma. With a constant-region primer, TCR beta cDNA was made from 450 to 650 ng of total RNA. Libraries covering TCR beta were generated through three nested multiplex PCR rounds (using a slightly modified ARM-PCR). The study ran its first two PCR rounds for roughly 10 cycles each, using TRBV1-TRBV30 forward primers and a C-beta reverse primer. Using its own MiXCR run on the multiplex PCR reads, TCRdb lists one record per CDR3 protein. Among more than 85,000 distinct CDR3 sequences listed, roughly 80% were seen once. On this clonotype itself: Its antigen is unknown.

The study, taken as a whole, reports: The study found tumor-adjacent and tumor-blood pairs overlapped less than tumor region pairs.

This CDR3 has 14 amino acids. J gave up 3 bases and V 5 bases, and 7 bases lay outside the gene matches. CDR1 and CDR2 from the germline V gene are MNHEY and SVGEGT. Scientists recovered RNA and DNA together from approximately 20-30 mg of unsorted bulk tissue. This clonotype originated in a man aged 40-49 years with primary liver carcinoma and hepatitis B virus infection. What was sequenced was liver tumor tissue from sampling region 3. Subset: tumor region T3, left-lateral pole. The chain is built from TRBV6-2 or TRBV6-3 and TRBJ2-7; TRBD2 matches at 7 bases. Here the CDR3 DNA reads TGTGCCAGCAGTATAGGGGACTACTACTACGAGCAGTACTTC. It codes for CASSIGDYYYEQYF.